The 25 T cell receptor beta chains reported below all come from one sample, sequenced in a study of control samples from healthy donors and cancer patients. Some clones are missing from TCRdb's copy, which holds only in-frame ones; the method was immunoSEQ multiplex PCR. The sample yields about 120,000 clones, about 89% seen once. Sequenced: blood. These receptors came from a man aged 45-60 years in good health.

V is TRBV6-4 and J is TRBJ2-7, with TRBD1 matching over 7 bases. The CDR3 totals 19 residues. CDR1 and CDR2 from the germline V gene are MRHNA and SNTAGT. Unmatched junction bases numbered 19, after V lost 2 bases and J lost 3 bases. As DNA, the CDR3 is TGTGCCAGCAGTGACCAAAGAGTTCAACTCAGGGACAGAAGCTACGAGCAGTACTTC. Its translation is CASSDQRVQLRDRSYEQYF.

V is TRBV20-1 and J is TRBJ1-1; tentatively, D is TRBD1 (6 bases). The CDR3 has 16 residues. Trimming removed 3 bases from V and 3 bases from J, with 20 bases in between. Germline CDR1 is DFQATT and CDR2 is SNEGSKA (reference sequence). For the CDR3, the DNA is TGCAGTGCTAGTGAACAGGGTCTTGGTCGGTACACTGAAGCTTTCTTT. Residues: CSASEQGLGRYTEAFF.

The V and J genes are TRBV2 and TRBJ2-5; a possible D gene is TRBD2 (6 bases). V lost 6 bases and J lost 1, with 15 bases in between. Germline V gene sequence: CDR1 SNHLY, CDR2 FYNNEI. The CDR3 contains 15 residues. CDR3 coding DNA: TGTGCCAGCAGGGGCGAAATAGCGGTCCAAGAGACCCAGTACTTC. It encodes CASRGEIAVQETQYF.

V and J are TRBV6-5 and TRBJ2-5, with D unclear. CDR3 length: 15 residues. Germline CDR1 and CDR2: MNHEY and SVGAGI. V lost 2 bases to trimming and J lost 1 base, with 11 bases between them. The CDR3 spells CASSYARMGQETQYF. The CDR3 nucleotides read TGTGCCAGCAGTTACGCTAGAATGGGCCAAGAGACCCAGTACTTC.

The genes are TRBV11-2 and TRBJ1-1; 7 nucleotides match TRBD1. Germline lookup yields CDR1 SGHAT and CDR2 FQNNGV. After removal of 3 bases from V and 1 base from J, the junction contained 2 bases not matched to a gene. The CDR3 length is 14 residues. The CDR3 sequence: CASSFYRGNTEAFF. CDR3 in DNA: TGTGCCAGCAGCTTTTACAGGGGGAACACTGAAGCTTTCTTT.

The chain carries TRBV11-2 and TRBJ1-4, with 8 bases fitting TRBD1. The length of the CDR3 is 15 residues. The ends lost 3 bases at V and 5 bases at J; junction bases unmatched: 5. Germline V lookup: CDR1 SGHAT, CDR2 FQNNGV. The chain's CDR3 is CASSFWDRRNEKLFF. DNA of the CDR3: TGTGCCAGCAGCTTTTGGGACAGGAGGAATGAAAAACTGTTTTTT.

The chain recombines TRBV28 with TRBJ2-1, with D possibly matching TRBD1 (5 bases). This CDR3 region has 14 residues. Germline V lookup: CDR1 MDHEN, CDR2 SYDVKM. The V end was cut by 8 bases, the J end by 2 bases, with 13 bases between. In DNA, the CDR3 is TGTGCCAGCCTTAGGGGAAAGCCCTACAATGAGCAGTTCTTC. This translates into CASLRGKPYNEQFF. The variable domain in full, completed from reference TRBV28 and TRBJ2-1, reads DVKVTQSSRYLVKRTGEKVFLECVQDMDHENMFWYRQDPGLGLRLIYFSYDVKMKEKGDIPEGYSVSREKKERFSLILESASTNQTSMYLCASLRGKPYNEQFFGPGTRLTVL.

CDR3: CASSKRVQGADTQYF. The CDR3 DNA sequence: TGTGCCAGCAGCAAAAGGGTACAGGGAGCAGATACGCAGTATTTT. The chain employs TRBV21-1 and TRBJ2-3; TRBD1, as called in the table, went unchecked against the DNA. TRBV21-1 is assigned pseudogene status. This CDR3 spans 15 amino acids.

This rearrangement joins TRBV6-6 to TRBJ1-5, with 9 positions matching TRBD1. The V segment lost 5 bases and the J segment 1 base; nucleotides outside the gene matches: 0. Germline V lookup: CDR1 MNHNY, CDR2 SVGAGI (reference sequence). The CDR3 covers 14 residues. This CDR3 is CASSGQGSNQPQHF. CDR3 nucleotide sequence: TGTGCCAGCAGTGGACAGGGGAGCAATCAGCCCCAGCATTTT.

Comments on this clone: The sample holds other DNA sequences that translate to the same CDR3. The V and J genes are TRBV2 and TRBJ1-3, with TRBD1 identical over 7 bases. V was pared by 8 bases and J by 1 base, with 5 bases of the junction left unmatched. The length of the CDR3 is 14 residues. Germline CDR1 is SNHLY and CDR2 is FYNNEI. The CDR3 DNA sequence: TGTGCCAGCCGGGCGGGACAGTCTGGAAACACCATATATTTT. It translates to CASRAGQSGNTIYF.

This chain connects TRBV4-3 to TRBJ1-6; tentatively, D is TRBD1 (5 bases). From germline, CDR1 is LGHNA and CDR2 YSLEER. CDR3 length equals 18 residues. V shed 2 bases and J shed 0 bases, with 14 bases lying between them. CDR3 amino acids: CASSQNRDRSSYNSPLHF. The CDR3 bases are TGCGCCAGCAGCCAAAACCGGGACCGGAGCTCCTATAATTCACCCCTCCACTTT.

Only one count was recorded for this clone. The chain links TRBV15 to TRBJ1-4; D unresolved. CDR3 length: 16 residues. Germline V lookup: CDR1 LNHNV, CDR2 YYDKDF (reference sequence). Trimming took 1 base from V and 0 from J, leaving 9 bases between them. The CDR3 nucleotides read TGTGCCACCAGCAGAGGTATTCCTGCAACTAATGAAAAACTGTTTTTT. Its protein product is CATSRGIPATNEKLFF.

V is TRBV19 and J is TRBJ1-1, with D tentatively TRBD1 (6 bases). The CDR3 has 13 residues. V lost 6 bases and J 3 bases, leaving 11 bases between the germline ends. CDR1 and CDR2 from the germline V gene are LNHDA and SQIVND (reference sequence). The CDR3 DNA is TGTGCCAGTAGGACCGGGACACACACTGAAGCTTTCTTT. Its protein product is CASRTGTHTEAFF. The full variable domain, rest sourced from reference TRBV19 and TRBJ1-1, is DGGITQSPKYLFRKEGQNVTLSCEQNLNHDAMYWYRQDPGQGLRLIYYSQIVNDFQKGDIAEGYSVSREKKESFPLTVTSAQKNPTAFYLCASRTGTHTEAFFGQGTRLTVV.

The chain carries TRBV14 and TRBJ1-1; D gene uncertain. The CDR3 loop spans 13 amino acids. V shed 0 bases and J shed 5 bases, with 7 bases lying between them. The germline V gene encodes CDR1 SGHDN and CDR2 FVKESK. The CDR3 sequence is CASSQDPGTEAFF. The CDR3 DNA is TGTGCCAGCAGCCAAGACCCTGGGACTGAAGCTTTCTTT.

The V call is TRBV19, the J call TRBJ1-2, with D maybe TRBD1 (5 bases). V dropped 2 bases and J dropped 5 bases, with 9 bases sitting between them. This CDR3 has 13 residues. CDR1 LNHDA and CDR2 SQIVND come from the germline V gene (reference sequence). CDR3 sequence reads: CASSIPGSYGYTF. The CDR3 nucleotides are TGTGCCAGTAGTATACCAGGGAGTTATGGCTACACCTTC.

The rearrangement links TRBV5-1 to TRBJ1-1, with D perhaps TRBD1 (5 bases). CDR3 length: 13 residues. V lost 0 bases and J 5 bases, leaving 8 bases between the germline ends. Germline V lookup: CDR1 SGHRS, CDR2 YFSETQ. For the CDR3, the DNA is TGCGCCAGCAGCTTGGGACAGTCGACTGAAGCTTTCTTT. It encodes CASSLGQSTEAFF.

V is TRBV27 and J is TRBJ2-7; tentatively, D is TRBD1 (7 bases). This CDR3 has 15 amino acids. Per germline, CDR1 MNHEY and CDR2 SMNVEV (reference sequence). Trimming took 2 bases from V and 1 from J, leaving 12 bases between them. The CDR3 DNA sequence: TGTGCCAGCAGTTTAAGGGCAGGGGGGTCCTACGAGCAGTACTTC. Translation gives CASSLRAGGSYEQYF.

The CDR3 DNA reads as TGTGCCTGGAGTGTGGGTAGCTCCTACGAGCAGTACTTC. This translates into CAWSVGSSYEQYF. V and J are TRBV30 and TRBJ2-7; the D is unclear. Germline assignment: CDR1 GTSNPN and CDR2 SVGIG (reference sequence). CDR3 length: 13 residues. Between the trimmed V and J ends, which lost 0 bases and 0 bases, there was a span of 6 bases.

This clone showed up just once. The chain uses TRBV5-4 and TRBJ2-5; D gene ambiguous. The CDR3 contains 13 residues. V shed 3 bases and J shed 1 base, with 7 bases lying between them. Per germline, CDR1 SGHNT and CDR2 YYREEE (reference sequence). CDR3 sequence reads: CASSSESQETQYF. In nucleotides, the CDR3 is TGTGCCAGCAGCTCCGAGTCCCAAGAGACCCAGTACTTC.

CDR3 sequence (DNA): TGTGCCAGCAGTGAATCCAGGGGGATGTATGGCTACACCTTC. It encodes CASSESRGMYGYTF. This chain links TRBV6-1 with TRBJ1-2; 7 bases are shared with TRBD1. The trim removed 2 bases at V and 5 bases at J, leaving 5 bases unmatched. The CDR3 has 14 residues. Germline lookup yields CDR1 MNHNS and CDR2 SASEGT.

This chain links TRBV6-5 with TRBJ1-2; 10 positions agree with TRBD1. CDR3 length equals 14 residues. Germline V gene data show CDR1 as MNHEY and CDR2 as SVGAGI. The J segment lost 10 bases and the V segment lost 6 bases, leaving 11 bases of the junction unmatched. The CDR3 reads CASSLAGQGIPYTF. The DNA for the CDR3 is TGTGCCAGCAGCCTTGCGGGACAGGGGATCCCCTACACCTTC.

The genes are TRBV30 and TRBJ1-6, with D possibly being TRBD1 (5 bases). Trimming took off 1 base at V and 0 bases at J, with 13 bases between the two ends. The CDR3 loop spans 17 amino acids. CDR1 is GTSNPN and CDR2 is SVGIG in the germline V gene (reference sequence). The CDR3 nucleotides are TGTGCCTGGAGTGAGAAACAGGAAAGCTCCTATAATTCACCCCTCCACTTT. Protein product: CAWSEKQESSYNSPLHF.

The genes are TRBV9 and TRBJ2-2; TRBD2 agrees at 9 bases. Germline assignment: CDR1 SGDLS and CDR2 YYNGEE. The CDR3 extends over 15 amino acids. Germline trimming cut 0 bases from V and 5 bases from J; bases unmatched to any gene: 2. In DNA form, the CDR3 reads TGTGCCAGCAGCGTAGATAGCGGGGGTACCGGGGAGCTGTTTTTT. This codes for CASSVDSGGTGELFF.

This chain uses TRBV11-2 with TRBJ1-2; 10 nucleotides match TRBD1. Germline-derived CDR1 and CDR2 are SGHAT and FQNNGV. The trim removed 5 bases at V and 2 bases at J, leaving 8 bases unmatched. This CDR3 region has 16 residues. CDR3 nucleotide sequence: TGTGCCAGCAGCCTGTGGACAGGGGGATCAAACTATGGCTACACCTTC. Protein sequence: CASSLWTGGSNYGYTF.

The V call is TRBV30, the J call TRBJ2-3; D possibly corresponds to TRBD2 (5 bases). The germline V and J ends were trimmed by 0 bases and 1 base, with 8 bases remaining between them. CDR3 length equals 14 residues. Per the germline V gene, CDR1 is GTSNPN and CDR2 is SVGIG (reference sequence). The CDR3 nucleotides read TGTGCCTGGAGTGTACCCGGGGGCACAGATACGCAGTATTTT. The encoded protein is CAWSVPGGTDTQYF.